This passage covers 8 T cell receptor beta chains from one sample sequenced in a study of shared clonotypes between healthy human individuals. Clones were sequenced by immunoSEQ multiplex PCR, and TCRdb holds only the in-frame ones, with some missing. The table records around 2.1 million clones, nearly 97% of them present only once. The sequencing sample was made of naive CD4+ T cells sorted from blood. Subset described: CD45RA+ positively selected. Receptors originate from a man aged 18 to 29 in good health.

The chain carries TRBV5-6 and TRBJ1-1; TRBD1 matches at 8 bases. The CDR3 has 13 residues. Germline V lookup: CDR1 SGHDT, CDR2 YYEEEE. Unmatched junction bases numbered 3, after V lost 4 bases and J lost 4 bases. CDR3 in DNA: TGTGCCAGCAGCATAACAGGGGGCACTGAAGCTTTCTTT. It specifies CASSITGGTEAFF.

The chain carries TRBV5-1 and TRBJ2-5; no firm D call. Germline assignment: CDR1 SGHRS and CDR2 YFSETQ. With 4 bases removed from V and 1 base from J, the gap between germline ends came to 11 bases. The CDR3 covers 14 residues. CDR3 region: CASSTTSAQETQYF. The CDR3 coding sequence is TGCGCCAGCAGCACCACGAGCGCCCAAGAGACCCAGTACTTC.

A word on this clone: The sample carries other DNA sequences with the same CDR3. The J gene is TRBJ2-2, the V gene TRBV7-9; TRBD1 matches 7 bases. V dropped 0 bases and J dropped 4; count of bases not matched to a gene: 2. The CDR3 loop spans 15 amino acids. CDR1 and CDR2 (germline): SEHNR, FQNEAQ (reference sequence). CDR3 in DNA: TGTGCCAGCAGCTTAGCGGGGACAGTCACCGGGGAGCTGTTTTTT. This codes for CASSLAGTVTGELFF.

The genes are TRBV5-6 and TRBJ1-3, with D uncertain. Between the trimmed V and J ends, which lost 4 bases and 0 bases, there was a span of 8 bases. In germline, CDR1 is SGHDT, CDR2 YYEEEE. This CDR3 has 14 amino acids. DNA of the CDR3: TGTGCCAGCAGCCCGCTTGCCTCTGGAAACACCATATATTTT. This translates into CASSPLASGNTIYF.

This chain joins TRBV2 and TRBJ2-1, with D maybe TRBD2 (5 bases). Germline-derived CDR1 and CDR2 are SNHLY and FYNNEI. This CDR3 has 14 amino acids. Trimming removed 4 bases from V and 10 bases from J, with 17 bases in between. The CDR3 nucleotides are TGTGCCAGCAGTGTAGAGGGAAGCCAATACGAGCAGTTCTTC. This translates into CASSVEGSQYEQFF.

This chain joins TRBV10-1 and TRBJ1-2, with 9 bases matching TRBD1. In germline, CDR1 is WNHNN, CDR2 SYGVQD (reference sequence). The CDR3 runs 14 residues. The V and J ends lost 10 bases and 6 bases, in that order; junction bases with no gene match: 12. The DNA of the CDR3 is TGCGCCAAAAAACCGGGACAGGGTAGGAATGGCTACACCTTC. Protein: CAKKPGQGRNGYTF.

The chain recombines TRBV10-3 with TRBJ2-1; weak D call: TRBD2 (5 bases). Germline V gene lookup returns CDR1 ENHRY and CDR2 SYGVKD. The V gene lost 7 bases and the J gene lost 3 bases, with 13 bases spanning the gap. The CDR3 sequence is 14 residues long. The CDR3 reads CAITPEGGYNEQFF. The DNA for the CDR3 is TGTGCCATCACCCCCGAGGGTGGCTACAATGAGCAGTTCTTC.

This rearrangement joins TRBV30 to TRBJ2-7; D is perhaps TRBD2 (6 bases). Germline V gene data show CDR1 as GTSNPN and CDR2 as SVGIG (reference sequence). This CDR3 has 12 amino acids. V was trimmed by 2 bases and J by 4 bases, leaving 9 bases between them. CDR3 sequence: CAWSRRGYEQYF. The CDR3 DNA reads TGTGCCTGGAGTAGGAGGGGATACGAGCAGTACTTC.